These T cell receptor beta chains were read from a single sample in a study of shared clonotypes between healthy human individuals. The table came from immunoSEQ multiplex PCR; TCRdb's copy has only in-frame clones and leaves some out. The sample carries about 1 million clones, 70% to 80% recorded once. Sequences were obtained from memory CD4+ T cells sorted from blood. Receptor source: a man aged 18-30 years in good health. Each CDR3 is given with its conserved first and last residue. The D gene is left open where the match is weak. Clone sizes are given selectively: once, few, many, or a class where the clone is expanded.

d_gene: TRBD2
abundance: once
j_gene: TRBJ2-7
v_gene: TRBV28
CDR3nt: TGTGCCAGCAGTTCCTTGGGAGGGACCTACGAGCAGTACTTC
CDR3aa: CASSSLGGTYEQYF

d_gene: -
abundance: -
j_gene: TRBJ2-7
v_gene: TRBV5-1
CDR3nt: TGCGCCAGCAGCGGTGGGGTCTACGAGCAGTACTTC
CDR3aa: CASSGGVYEQYF

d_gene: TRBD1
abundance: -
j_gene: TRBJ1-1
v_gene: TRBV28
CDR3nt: TGTGCCAGCAGTACACCAGGACAGGGAAACACTGAAGCTTTCTTT
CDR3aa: CASSTPGQGNTEAFF

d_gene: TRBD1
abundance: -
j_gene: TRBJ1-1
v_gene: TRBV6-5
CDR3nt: TGTGCCAGCAGTAAAGGGCAGGGGGGGAACACTGAAGCTTTCTTT
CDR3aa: CASSKGQGGNTEAFF

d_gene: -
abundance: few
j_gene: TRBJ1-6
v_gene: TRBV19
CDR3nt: TGTGCCAGTAGACAGGATTCCAATTCACCCCTCCACTTT
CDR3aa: CASRQDSNSPLHF

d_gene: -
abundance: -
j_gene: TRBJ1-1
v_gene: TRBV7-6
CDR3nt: TGTGCCAGCAGCTTAGCGGGCAGGGCGGCTGAAGCTTTCTTT
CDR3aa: CASSLAGRAAEAFF

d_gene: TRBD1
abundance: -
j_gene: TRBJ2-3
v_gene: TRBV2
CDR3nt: TGTGCCAGCCTCCGGGACAGTCTCACAGATACGCAGTATTTT
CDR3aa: CASLRDSLTDTQYF

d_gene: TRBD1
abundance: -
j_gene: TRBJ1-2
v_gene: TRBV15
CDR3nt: TGTGCCACCAGCAGAGAGACAGGGGTCCGGGGCTACACCTTC
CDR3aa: CATSRETGVRGYTF

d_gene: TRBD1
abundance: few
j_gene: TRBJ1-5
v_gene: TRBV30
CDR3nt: TGTGCCTGGAGTGGGGGGACAGTATCGCAGCCCCAGCATTTT
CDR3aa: CAWSGGTVSQPQHF

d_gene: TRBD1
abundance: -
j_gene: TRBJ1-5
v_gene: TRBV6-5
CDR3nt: TGTGCCAGCAGCCGGACAGGACGTGATCAGCCCCAGCATTTT
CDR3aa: CASSRTGRDQPQHF

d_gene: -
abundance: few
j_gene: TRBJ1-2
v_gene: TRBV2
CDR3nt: TGTGCCAGCAGTGAATCTGACACTGGCTACACCTTC
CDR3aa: CASSESDTGYTF

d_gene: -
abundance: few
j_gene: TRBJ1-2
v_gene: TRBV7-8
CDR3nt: TGTGCCAGCAGCTTAGACAGGGACTATGGCTACACCTTC
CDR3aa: CASSLDRDYGYTF

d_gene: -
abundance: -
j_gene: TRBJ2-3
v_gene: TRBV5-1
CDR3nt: TGCGCCAGCAGGCAGAACAGCGAAAGGGGGGCCACAGATACGCAGTATTTT
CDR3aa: CASRQNSERGATDTQYF

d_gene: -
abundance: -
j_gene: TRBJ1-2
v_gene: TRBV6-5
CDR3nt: TGTGCCAGCAGTTACAACAGCTATGGCTACACCTTC
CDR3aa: CASSYNSYGYTF

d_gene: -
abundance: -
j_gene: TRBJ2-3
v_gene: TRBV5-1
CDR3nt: TGCGCCAGCAGCTTCGGAGGGCGTGGTAGCACAGATACGCAGTATTTT
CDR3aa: CASSFGGRGSTDTQYF

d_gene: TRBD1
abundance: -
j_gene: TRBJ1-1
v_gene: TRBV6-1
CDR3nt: TGTGCCAGCAGTGGACAGGGCCTCCCTGAAGCTTTCTTT
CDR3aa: CASSGQGLPEAFF

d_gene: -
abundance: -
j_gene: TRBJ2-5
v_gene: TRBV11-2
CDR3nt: TGTGCCAGCAGCTTAGATTCTGAAGTCAGCCAGTACTTC
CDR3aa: CASSLDSEVSQYF

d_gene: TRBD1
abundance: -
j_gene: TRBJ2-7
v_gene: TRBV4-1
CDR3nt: TGCGCCAGCAGCCAAAACGGACAGGTCTCCTACGAGCAGTACTTC
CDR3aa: CASSQNGQVSYEQYF

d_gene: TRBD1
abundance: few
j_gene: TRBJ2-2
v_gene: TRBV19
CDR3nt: TGTGCCAGTAGTATCGAGACAGGGGGCGGGACCGGGGAGCTGTTTTTT
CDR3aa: CASSIETGGGTGELFF

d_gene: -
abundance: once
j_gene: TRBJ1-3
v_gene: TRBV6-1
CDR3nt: TGTGCCAGCAGTGAAGTGAGGCGGGCTTCCGCTGGAAACACCATATATTTT
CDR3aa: CASSEVRRASAGNTIYF

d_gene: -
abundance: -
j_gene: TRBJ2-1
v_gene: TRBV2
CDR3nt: TGTGCCAGCAGTACCTCCGGGGTTGAGCAGTTCTTC
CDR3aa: CASSTSGVEQFF

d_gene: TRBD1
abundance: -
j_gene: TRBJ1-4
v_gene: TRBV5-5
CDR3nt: TGTGCCAGCAGCCGCGGGACAGGGGGGAACGAAAAACTGTTTTTT
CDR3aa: CASSRGTGGNEKLFF

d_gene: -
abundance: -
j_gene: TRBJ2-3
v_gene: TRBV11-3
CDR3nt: TGTGCCAGCAGCTTAGGTAGCACAGATACGCAGTATTTT
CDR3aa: CASSLGSTDTQYF

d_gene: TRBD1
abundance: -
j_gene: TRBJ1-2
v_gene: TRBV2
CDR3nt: TGTGCCAGCAGGGGGACAGTCGTGGACTATGGCTACACCTTC
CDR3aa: CASRGTVVDYGYTF

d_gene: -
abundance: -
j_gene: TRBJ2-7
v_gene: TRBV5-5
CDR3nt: TGTGCCAGCAGCTTGGCCGCAGGGCTAAGCTCCTACGAGCAGTACTTC
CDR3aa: CASSLAAGLSSYEQYF

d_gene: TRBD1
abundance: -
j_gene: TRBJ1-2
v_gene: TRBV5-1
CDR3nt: TGCGCCAGCAGCTTGGCTCCAGAACAGGGGCGAGGAGGGAACTATGGCTACACCTTC
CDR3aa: CASSLAPEQGRGGNYGYTF

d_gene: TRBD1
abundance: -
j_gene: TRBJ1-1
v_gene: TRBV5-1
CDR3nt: TGCGCCAGTAACCGGGACAGGGGAAGTTTGAACACTGAAGCTTTCTTT
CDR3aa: CASNRDRGSLNTEAFF

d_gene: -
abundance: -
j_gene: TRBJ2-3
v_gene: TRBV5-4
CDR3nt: TGTGCCAGCAGCTTGTCCACGCGAGATACGCAGTATTTT
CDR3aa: CASSLSTRDTQYF

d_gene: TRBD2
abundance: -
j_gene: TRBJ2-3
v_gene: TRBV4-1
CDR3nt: TGCGCCAGCAGCCAAGGGCTAGCGGGGGCCGCAGATACGCAGTATTTT
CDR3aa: CASSQGLAGAADTQYF

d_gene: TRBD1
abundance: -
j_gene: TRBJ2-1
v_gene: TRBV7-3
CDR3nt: TGTGCCAGCAGCTTATCCATGGGCCCAGGGGGGCAGTTCTTC
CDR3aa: CASSLSMGPGGQFF

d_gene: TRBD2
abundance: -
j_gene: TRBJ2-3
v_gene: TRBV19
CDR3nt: TGTGCCAGTAGTATAGGGTCTAGCGGCATCACAGATACGCAGTATTTT
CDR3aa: CASSIGSSGITDTQYF

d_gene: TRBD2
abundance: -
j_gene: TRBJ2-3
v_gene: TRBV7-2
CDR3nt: TGTGCCAGCAGTCGGGGGGTGGGAGATACGCAGTATTTT
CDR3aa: CASSRGVGDTQYF

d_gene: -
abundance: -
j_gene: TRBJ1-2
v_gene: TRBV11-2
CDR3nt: TGTGCCAGCAGCTTAGACTCGGGACTAGGAGGCTACACCTTC
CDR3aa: CASSLDSGLGGYTF

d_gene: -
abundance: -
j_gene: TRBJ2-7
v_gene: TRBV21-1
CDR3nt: TGTGCCAGCAGCCGAATTCCGGGACTAGCGGGAAGGAAGTCCGAGCAGTACTTC
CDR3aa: CASSRIPGLAGRKSEQYF

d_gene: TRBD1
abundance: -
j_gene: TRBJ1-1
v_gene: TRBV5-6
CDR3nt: TGTGCCAGCAGCGTAGGGACAGGGGGAGCTTTCTTT
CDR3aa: CASSVGTGGAFF

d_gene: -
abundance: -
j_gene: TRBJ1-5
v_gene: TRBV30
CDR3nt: TGTGCCTGGACCGAACGGGGGCCGGGACAGCCCCAGCATTTT
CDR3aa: CAWTERGPGQPQHF

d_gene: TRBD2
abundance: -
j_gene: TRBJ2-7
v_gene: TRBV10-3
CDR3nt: TGTGCCACTCGGACTAGCGGTAAGGAGCAGTACTTC
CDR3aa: CATRTSGKEQYF

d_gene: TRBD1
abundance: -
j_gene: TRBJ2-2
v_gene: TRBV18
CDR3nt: TGTGCCAGCTCAAAGACCGGGACAGGGTCTTCAGGGGAGCTGTTTTTT
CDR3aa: CASSKTGTGSSGELFF

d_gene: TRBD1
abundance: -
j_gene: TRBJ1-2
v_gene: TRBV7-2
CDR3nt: TGTGCCAGCAGCTCTCCGGGACAGATTTATGGCTACACCTTC
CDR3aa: CASSSPGQIYGYTF

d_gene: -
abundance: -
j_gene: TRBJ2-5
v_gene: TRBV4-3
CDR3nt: TGCGCCAGCAGCCAAGACGCGACTAGGGGTGAGACCCAGTACTTC
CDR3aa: CASSQDATRGETQYF

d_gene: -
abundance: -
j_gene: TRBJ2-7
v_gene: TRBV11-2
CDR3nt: TGTGCCAGCAGCTGGACCCTAGCATACGAGCAGTACTTC
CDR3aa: CASSWTLAYEQYF

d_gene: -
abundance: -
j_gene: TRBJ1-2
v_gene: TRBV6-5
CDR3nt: TGTGCCAGCAGACTACAGGGAACCTATGGCTACACCTTC
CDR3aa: CASRLQGTYGYTF